A selection of T cell receptor beta chains follows, all from one sample in a study of T cell repertoires in cytomegalovirus infection. TCRdb re-called the reads with MiXCR, one entry per CDR3 protein. The repertoire includes some 700,000 distinct CDR3 sequences, 35% of them detected once, and 2.8% sits in the top ten. The sample consisted of PBMCs. These receptors all come from a human donor in good health (CMV status not recorded). Some clones in this sample may be carry-over from other donors' samples. Each CDR3 is given with its conserved first and last residue. Each record gives: clone size, D gene, J gene, V gene, CDR3 length, CDR3 protein, CDR3 DNA. A D gene is named only where the DNA matches it firmly. The size entry is marked missing in some rows and otherwise reads once, few, many or a size class.

abundance: few; d_gene: NA; j_gene: TRBJ2-7; v_gene: TRBV28; len: 14; CDR3aa: CASMGRAVGVEQYF; CDR3nt: TGTGCCAGCATGGGCAGGGCCGTAGGAGTCGAGCAGTACTTC
abundance: few; d_gene: NA; j_gene: TRBJ1-1; v_gene: TRBV7-6; len: 13; CDR3aa: CASSPLEGTEAFF; CDR3nt: TGTGCCAGCAGCCCTTTGGAGGGCACTGAAGCTTTCTTT
abundance: NA; d_gene: NA; j_gene: TRBJ1-1; v_gene: TRBV6-2/TRBV6-3; len: 16; CDR3aa: CASTRLSGHMNTEAFF; CDR3nt: TGTGCCAGCACCAGACTTTCCGGACACATGAACACTGAAGCTTTCTTT
abundance: NA; d_gene: NA; j_gene: TRBJ2-2; v_gene: TRBV7-3; len: 14; CDR3aa: CASSSRPFVGELFF; CDR3nt: TGTGCCAGCAGCTCCAGGCCATTTGTCGGGGAGCTGTTTTTT
abundance: NA; d_gene: NA; j_gene: TRBJ2-1; v_gene: TRBV11-2; len: 14; CDR3aa: CASSLENTLNEQFF; CDR3nt: TGTGCCAGCAGCTTAGAGAATACTCTCAATGAGCAGTTCTTC
abundance: few; d_gene: NA; j_gene: TRBJ2-7; v_gene: TRBV7-8; len: 14; CDR3aa: CASSPSGSAYEQYF; CDR3nt: TGTGCCAGCAGCCCAAGTGGCAGCGCCTACGAGCAGTACTTC
abundance: NA; d_gene: NA; j_gene: TRBJ1-6; v_gene: TRBV9; len: 16; CDR3aa: CASSPRGSGSNSPLHF; CDR3nt: TGTGCCAGCAGCCCTCGCGGGTCTGGGAGTAATTCACCCCTCCACTTT
abundance: many; d_gene: TRBD1; j_gene: TRBJ1-1; v_gene: TRBV20-1; len: 16; CDR3aa: CSANRDRDAATPEAFF; CDR3nt: TGCAGTGCTAACCGGGACAGGGACGCCGCGACCCCTGAAGCTTTCTTT
abundance: NA; d_gene: NA; j_gene: TRBJ2-1; v_gene: TRBV7-9; len: 15; CDR3aa: CASSGQRGPLDEQFF; CDR3nt: TGTGCCAGCAGCGGACAAAGGGGTCCCCTCGATGAGCAGTTCTTC
abundance: many; d_gene: TRBD1; j_gene: TRBJ1-5; v_gene: TRBV7-2; len: 15; CDR3aa: CASSLEGQKFEPQHF; CDR3nt: TGTGCCAGCAGCCTTGAGGGACAGAAGTTTGAGCCCCAGCATTTT
abundance: NA; d_gene: NA; j_gene: TRBJ1-1; v_gene: TRBV28; len: 14; CDR3aa: CASSLVTRNTEAFF; CDR3nt: TGTGCCAGCAGTTTGGTGACCCGGAACACTGAAGCTTTCTTT
abundance: NA; d_gene: TRBD1; j_gene: TRBJ1-1; v_gene: TRBV28; len: 16; CDR3aa: CASLPTGTGPNTEAFF; CDR3nt: TGTGCCAGCCTACCTACCGGGACAGGGCCGAATACTGAAGCTTTCTTT
abundance: NA; d_gene: TRBD1; j_gene: TRBJ2-1; v_gene: TRBV6-5; len: 20; CDR3aa: CASSDGGPLAGGSRGNEQFF; CDR3nt: TGTGCCAGCAGCGACGGAGGCCCTTTGGCAGGGGGCAGTCGTGGCAATGAGCAGTTCTTC
abundance: NA; d_gene: NA; j_gene: TRBJ2-6; v_gene: TRBV7-8; len: 18; CDR3aa: CASRLFPARVSGANVLTF; CDR3nt: TGTGCCAGCCGCTTATTTCCCGCCAGGGTTTCTGGGGCCAACGTCCTGACTTTC